Listed below are T cell receptor beta chains from one sample, sequenced in a study of T cells in Graves' hyperthyroidism and ophthalmopathy. TCRdb used MiXCR to reprocess the multiplex PCR reads, holding one entry per CDR3 protein. This sample has roughly 300,000 distinct CDR3 sequences, with 15% to 20% found just once. The sample comprised blood. Receptors were obtained from a woman in her 50s with Graves' hyperthyroidism. CDR3s include the opening cysteine and the closing phenylalanine or tryptophan. Fields, in order: clone size, J gene, D gene, V gene, CDR3 protein, CDR3 DNA. The D gene is left open where the match is weak. Expanded clones get a size class; other rows say once, few or many, or leave the size out.

>many|TRBJ2-1|TRBD2|TRBV2
CAIRLAGGTSYNEQFF
TGTGCCATTCGACTAGCGGGGGGGACCTCCTACAATGAGCAGTTCTTC
>-|TRBJ1-1|-|TRBV2
CASGSVQPPEAFF
TGTGCCAGCGGGAGCGTGCAGCCCCCTGAAGCTTTCTTT
>many|TRBJ2-7|TRBD2|TRBV11-2
CASSRLPSGSYEQYF
TGTGCCAGCAGCCGACTCCCTAGCGGGTCCTACGAGCAGTACTTC
>-|TRBJ2-1|TRBD2|TRBV3-1
CASSQDLGTSGRNEQFF
TGTGCCAGCAGCCAAGATTTAGGGACTAGCGGGAGGAATGAGCAGTTCTTC
>-|TRBJ1-2|TRBD1|TRBV6-1
CATYSGQGFGYGYTF
TGTGCCACCTACTCCGGACAGGGCTTTGGGTATGGCTACACCTTC
>-|TRBJ1-1|-|TRBV5-6
CASSSTGTYTSRDTEAFF
TGTGCCAGCAGCTCCACCGGGACCTATACCTCGAGGGACACTGAAGCTTTCTTT
>many|TRBJ2-1|TRBD2|TRBV3-1
CASSQSSGGADEQFF
TGTGCCAGCAGCCAATCTAGCGGGGGGGCGGATGAGCAGTTCTTC
>few|TRBJ1-4|TRBD1|TRBV5-6
CASSFSGQNNEKLFF
TGTGCCAGCAGCTTCTCGGGACAGAATAATGAAAAACTGTTTTTT
>many|TRBJ2-5|-|TRBV6-1
CASTWGTVGVETQYF
TGTGCCAGTACCTGGGGTACTGTGGGGGTAGAGACCCAGTACTTC
>many|TRBJ1-3|-|TRBV30
CAGTGANGNTIYF
TGTGCCGGCACCGGGGCCAACGGAAACACCATATATTTT
>few|TRBJ2-5|-|TRBV5-1
CASRGGPQAQYF
TGCGCCAGCAGGGGGGGGCCCCAGGCCCAGTACTTC
>many|TRBJ1-2|-|TRBV20-1
CSATRPNYGYTF
TGCAGTGCCACACGACCGAACTATGGCTACACCTTC
>-|TRBJ2-7|-|TRBV28
CASSSSTGLGGQYF
TGTGCCAGCAGTTCATCGACAGGGTTGGGGGGTCAGTACTTC
>few|TRBJ2-1|TRBD2|TRBV3-1
CASSLYLPTSGGASEQFF
TGTGCCAGCAGCCTATATCTCCCCACTAGCGGGGGGGCTTCAGAGCAGTTCTTC
>many|TRBJ2-5|TRBD1|TRBV28
CASIDGTGPETQYF
TGTGCCAGCATCGATGGGACAGGGCCAGAGACCCAGTACTTC
>many|TRBJ2-1|-|TRBV11-3
CASSFSQSDEQFF
TGTGCCAGCAGCTTTTCTCAGAGCGATGAGCAGTTCTTC
>-|TRBJ1-1|-|TRBV12-3/TRBV12-4
CASSLSLLVAFF
TGTGCCAGCAGTTTATCCCTACTCGTGGCTTTCTTT
>few|TRBJ2-3|-|TRBV5-5
CASSWAAGGSGTQYF
TGTGCCAGCAGCTGGGCGGCGGGTGGGAGTGGTACGCAGTATTTT
>many|TRBJ1-1|-|TRBV6-1
CASRNKRGTNTEAFF
TGTGCCAGCAGAAATAAAAGGGGCACGAACACTGAAGCTTTCTTT
>few|TRBJ1-2|-|TRBV3-1
CASSEDRFNYGYTF
TGTGCCAGCAGCGAGGACAGATTTAACTATGGCTACACCTTC
>few|TRBJ2-4|-|TRBV30
CAWGQPKNIQYF
TGTGCCTGGGGACAGCCCAAAAACATTCAGTACTTC
>-|TRBJ2-5|-|TRBV12-5
CASGPEGLGIQETQYF
TGTGCTAGTGGACCCGAGGGCCTTGGAATCCAAGAGACCCAGTACTTC
>many|TRBJ1-1|-|TRBV5-1
CASSLVEGETEEAFF
TGCGCCAGCAGCTTGGTAGAAGGGGAGACTGAGGAAGCTTTCTTT
>-|TRBJ2-5|TRBD2|TRBV7-9
CASSLLLAGGQKTQYF
TGTGCCAGCAGTCTGCTTCTAGCGGGAGGACAGAAGACCCAGTACTTC
>many|TRBJ2-3|-|TRBV27
CASSPPSTGPDTQYF
TGTGCCAGCAGTCCTCCTTCGACCGGCCCAGATACGCAGTATTTT
>once|TRBJ1-5|-|TRBV27
CASSFRVDQPQHF
TGTGCCAGCAGTTTCAGGGTTGATCAGCCCCAGCATTTT
>many|TRBJ1-5|-|TRBV12-3/TRBV12-4
CASGGGTGNQPQHF
TGTGCCAGTGGGGGGGGAACGGGCAATCAGCCCCAGCATTTT
>many|TRBJ2-3|-|TRBV13
CASSLEAPGRGNTQYF
TGTGCCAGCAGCTTAGAGGCCCCAGGGCGAGGGAATACGCAGTATTTT
>many|TRBJ1-2|-|TRBV11-2
CASSLMEGSGGYTF
TGTGCCAGCAGCTTAATGGAGGGTTCAGGTGGCTACACCTTC
>many|TRBJ1-1|TRBD1|TRBV6-1
CASSFNRGATEAFF
TGTGCCAGCAGTTTTAACAGGGGTGCGACTGAAGCTTTCTTT
>many|TRBJ2-5|TRBD1|TRBV20-1
CSARDGQGKETQYF
TGCAGTGCTAGAGATGGACAGGGAAAAGAGACCCAGTACTTC
>many|TRBJ2-3|-|TRBV12-3/TRBV12-4
CASSPRPGDTDTQYF
TGTGCCAGCAGTCCCAGGCCCGGCGACACAGATACGCAGTATTTT
>many|TRBJ2-1|TRBD2|TRBV5-1
CASSIGTSGRGVNEQFF
TGCGCCAGCAGCATCGGGACTAGCGGGAGGGGGGTAAATGAGCAGTTCTTC
>few|TRBJ2-2|TRBD2|TRBV5-1
CASSFSGRNTGELFF
TGCGCCAGCAGCTTCAGCGGGAGGAACACCGGGGAGCTGTTTTTT
>-|TRBJ2-7|TRBD1|TRBV27
CASSWPGGAQQYF
TGTGCCAGCAGTTGGCCAGGGGGCGCGCAGCAGTACTTC
>few|TRBJ1-2|-|TRBV7-2
CASSRQFFNYGYTF
TGTGCCAGCAGCCGACAGTTTTTTAACTATGGCTACACCTTC
>many|TRBJ2-1|-|TRBV20-1
CSARRGDNEQFF
TGCAGTGCTAGAAGGGGGGACAATGAGCAGTTCTTC
>few|TRBJ1-2|-|TRBV7-9
CASRGADYTF
TGTGCCAGCAGAGGGGCCGACTACACCTTC
>-|TRBJ2-3|-|TRBV24-1
CATSGTSDRYGEYF
TGTGCCACCTCCGGGACTTCAGACAGATACGGGGAGTATTTT
>-|TRBJ2-1|TRBD2|TRBV20-1
CSASRSGGSNEQFF
TGCAGTGCTAGTCGAAGCGGGGGGAGTAATGAGCAGTTCTTC
>few|TRBJ2-5|-|TRBV7-2
CASSFGGPLETQYF
TGTGCCAGCAGCTTCGGGGGGCCCCTAGAGACCCAGTACTTC
>-|TRBJ1-1|-|TRBV11-2
CASSFYICSAAHTEAFF
-
>many|TRBJ2-1|-|TRBV5-1
CASSWRPETDNEQFF
TGCGCCAGCAGCTGGCGACCCGAGACAGACAATGAGCAGTTCTTC
>few|TRBJ2-3|TRBD2|TRBV7-8
CASSLSSGGPYSTDTQYF
TGTGCCAGCAGCTTAAGTAGCGGGGGACCCTATAGCACAGATACGCAGTATTTT
>once|TRBJ2-7|TRBD2|TRBV5-1
CASSTQAGTPYEQYF
TGCGCCAGCAGCACCCAAGCGGGAACGCCCTACGAGCAGTACTTC
>few|TRBJ2-1|TRBD1|TRBV9
CASSESKGTGNEQFF
TGCGCCAGCAGTGAGTCGAAAGGGACAGGGAATGAGCAGTTCTTC